The entry below gives a single TCR beta chain sequence along with its context. The V and J ends lost 5 bases and 4 bases respectively, with 9 bases between them. Germline V gene lookup returns CDR1 SEHNR and CDR2 FQNEAQ (reference sequence). This CDR3 is built from 12 residues. The data were obtained in a study of T cell responses to AZD1222 COVID-19 vaccine. Sequencing used immunoSEQ multiplex PCR; TCRdb keeps in-frame clones, though not all of them. The sample yields more than 60,000 clones, 80% to 90% seen once. This receptor was obtained from an adult in good health. The sample here was peripheral blood, taken on day 0 of AZD1222 vaccination. This sequence joins TRBV7-9 and TRBJ2-7, with D maybe TRBD1 (5 bases). In nucleotides, the CDR3 is TGTGCCAGCAGCCTTCAGGGTTACGAGCAGTACTTC. The encoded protein is CASSLQGYEQYF. Drawing the rest from reference TRBV7-9 and TRBJ2-7, the complete variable domain is DTGVSQNPRHKITKRGQNVTFRCDPISEHNRLYWYRQTLGQGPEFLTYFQNEAQLEKSRLLSDRFSAERPKGSFSTLEIQRTEQGDSAMYLCASSLQGYEQYFGPGTRLTVT.